What follows are 10 T cell receptor beta chains derived from one specimen sequenced in a study of shared clonotypes between healthy human individuals. Naive CD8 populations comprised CD45RO-negative cells positively selected for CCR7, excluding terminally differentiated effector memory CD45RA+ cells. Profiling relied on immunoSEQ multiplex PCR, and the TCRdb table lists in-frame clones only, not all of them. This sample has a few million clones, with approximately 92% found just once. The sequenced material came from naive CD8+ T cells from PBMCs. These receptors originate from a man aged 18 to 35 in good health. Some clones in this sample may be carry-over from other donors' samples.

This clone came up once. The chain links TRBV4-1 to TRBJ2-1; 12 bases line up with TRBD2. After removal of 0 bases from V and 10 bases from J, the junction contained 10 bases not matched to a gene. This CDR3 is built from 17 residues. The germline V gene encodes CDR1 MGHRA and CDR2 YSYEKL. The CDR3: CASSQDGLAGGQSEQFF. The CDR3 DNA sequence: TGCGCCAGCAGCCAAGATGGTCTAGCGGGAGGGCAATCGGAGCAGTTCTTC.

This clone was found once. The chain has TRBV7-9 and TRBJ1-4; TRBD1 agrees at 9 bases. The CDR3 loop spans 15 amino acids. The germline V gene encodes CDR1 SEHNR and CDR2 FQNEAQ (reference sequence). V lost 2 bases and J lost 6; bases outside the gene matches: 4. The chain's CDR3 is CASSLPRQGDEKLFF. For the CDR3, the DNA is TGTGCCAGCAGCTTACCGCGACAGGGGGATGAAAAACTGTTTTTT.

The rearrangement joins TRBV14 to TRBJ2-5; no reliable D call. The CDR3 is 14 residues long. Germline CDR1 and CDR2: SGHDN and FVKESK. Trimming took off 4 bases at V and 4 bases at J, with 13 bases between the two ends. In DNA, the CDR3 is TGTGCCAGCAGCCCGCTGGGCCGGCGAGAGACCCAGTACTTC. It encodes CASSPLGRRETQYF.

In the case of this clone: Its ends do not fully match the called genes, so a read error is possible. V usage is TRBV5-1 and J usage is TRBJ1-2, with D unresolved. The CDR3 totals 14 residues. Looked up from germline, CDR1 is SGHRS and CDR2 is YFSETQ. For the CDR3, the DNA is TGCGCCAGCACCCAGGACGGGTCAAGCCACCCTCGAGCCTTC. It encodes CASTQDGSSHPRAF. The full variable domain, in which reference TRBV5-1 and TRBJ1-2 provide the parts outside the CDR3, is KAGVTQTPRYLIKTRGQQVTLSCSPISGHRSVSWYQQTPGQGLQFLFEYFSETQRNKGNFPGRFSGRQFSNSRSEMNVSTLELGDSALYLCASTQDGSSHPRAFGSGTRLTVV.

The rearrangement joins TRBV28 to TRBJ1-4; D not resolved. The CDR3 runs to 13 residues. V shed 6 bases and J shed 5 bases, with 10 bases lying between them. Germline CDR1 is MDHEN and CDR2 is SYDVKM. CDR3 loop: CASRGKRNEKLFF. The CDR3 nucleotides are TGTGCCAGCAGGGGAAAGCGGAATGAAAAACTGTTTTTT. The whole variable domain, filled in from reference TRBV28 and TRBJ1-4, reads DVKVTQSSRYLVKRTGEKVFLECVQDMDHENMFWYRQDPGLGLRLIYFSYDVKMKEKGDIPEGYSVSREKKERFSLILESASTNQTSMYLCASRGKRNEKLFFGSGTQLSVL.

The genes are TRBV7-9 and TRBJ2-2; 8 bases line up with TRBD1. J gave up 0 bases and V 6 bases, and 6 bases lay outside the gene matches. This CDR3 is 16 amino acids long. CDR1 is SEHNR, CDR2 FQNEAQ, per germline (reference sequence). The CDR3 reads CASRDRELTNTGELFF. The CDR3 DNA follows: TGTGCCAGCAGGGACAGGGAATTAACGAACACCGGGGAGCTGTTTTTT.

The V and J genes are TRBV7-8 and TRBJ2-5; no firm D call. There are 17 residues in the CDR3. Trimming removed 4 bases at V and 1 base at J, with 19 bases between. CDR1 and CDR2 (germline): SGHVS, FQNEAQ. The CDR3 DNA is TGTGCCAGCAGCTCACAAGCAAATCCCTCCCCCCAAGAGACCCAGTACTTC. This encodes CASSSQANPSPQETQYF.

V is TRBV4-1 and J is TRBJ1-2, with TRBD1 matching 7 bases. There are 14 residues in the CDR3. V lost 2 bases, J lost 6 bases, and 6 bases stayed unmatched. Germline V lookup: CDR1 MGHRA, CDR2 YSYEKL. The CDR3: CASSQTTGVDGYTF. The CDR3 nucleotides read TGCGCCAGCAGCCAAACAACAGGGGTTGATGGCTACACCTTC.

This clone was recorded at least ten times. The chain combines TRBV6-4 with TRBJ2-5, with no clear D. Germline-derived CDR1 and CDR2 are MRHNA and SNTAGT. V was cut by 7 bases and J by 9 bases, with 12 bases left in between. CDR3 length: 11 residues. In nucleotides, the CDR3 is TGTGCCAGCAACGTCAGGCGCCCCCAGTACTTC. It translates to CASNVRRPQYF.

The V call is TRBV2, the J call TRBJ2-5; 13 nucleotides agree with TRBD2. CDR3 length: 15 residues. V was clipped by 6 bases and J by 5 bases; unmatched bases: 6. Germline V gene lookup returns CDR1 SNHLY and CDR2 FYNNEI. DNA for the CDR3: TGTGCCAGCAGGACTGGGACTAGCGGGGCGGAGACCCAGTACTTC. Its protein product is CASRTGTSGAETQYF.